The 5 T cell receptor beta chains below all came from one sample that was sequenced in a study of monozygotic twins with inflammatory bowel disease. TCRdb derives one entry per CDR3 protein from the 5' RACE reads, leaving out DNA. The sample holds some 210,000 distinct CDR3 sequences. What was sequenced was blood. These receptor sequences come from a human donor with ulcerative colitis or Crohn's disease, or a healthy co-twin of an affected twin (not recorded which).

The V and J genes are TRBV5-1 and TRBJ1-1. Germline V gene data show CDR1 as SGHRS and CDR2 as YFSETQ. The CDR3 extends over 15 amino acids. CDR3 region: CASSPGRDWNTEAFF.

The V call is TRBV7-8, the J call TRBJ2-4; TCRdb reports TRBD1, a call that lacks DNA to check it against. CDR3 length: 16 amino acids. From germline, CDR1 is SGHVS and CDR2 FQNEAQ. CDR3 sequence reads: CASSPDRDVVKNIQYF. Variable domain in full (rest from reference TRBV7-8 and TRBJ2-4): GAGVSQSPRYKVAKRGQDVALRCDPISGHVSLFWYQQALGQGPEFLTYFQNEAQLDKSGLPSDRFFAERPEGSVSTLKIQRTQQEDSAVYLCASSPDRDVVKNIQYFGAGTRLSVL.

V and J are TRBV20-1 and TRBJ1-4; the D call of TRBD1 rests on TCRdb alone, since no DNA is present to check it. This CDR3 region has 14 residues. Germline V CDR1 and CDR2: DFQATT, SNEGSKA (reference sequence). The CDR3 reads CSAHPGGSNEKLFF.

The V gene is TRBV5-1, the J gene TRBJ2-1; TCRdb's D gene call, TRBD1, goes unchecked for lack of DNA. The CDR3 runs 16 residues. Germline values: CDR1 SGHRS, CDR2 YFSETQ. The CDR3 is CASSSRGTFTGNEQFF.

This CDR3 reads CASSQDLRPIGETQYF. This chain uses TRBV14 with TRBJ2-5. Germline V CDR1 and CDR2: SGHDN, FVKESK. The CDR3 sequence is 16 residues long.